Below, one T cell receptor beta chain is given with its context. The data originate from a study of blood T cell repertoires in COVID-19. For the study at large: Material from acute and convalescent COVID-19 was sourced from the United States, Italy and Spain. Sample material is recorded as cDNA or gDNA derived from T cells, B-cell-depleted T cells, or PBMCs.

Trimming took 1 base from V and 8 from J, leaving 17 bases between them. CDR3 length equals 15 residues. Looked up from germline, CDR1 is SGHVS and CDR2 is FQNEAQ. Source study methods: The authors estimated nucleated cell counts from reference gene primer amplification. Clones were read by immunoSEQ multiplex PCR, and TCRdb kept only the in-frame ones, dropping some. The DNA was the basis for D and trimming; V, J and clone size are from that table. This sample has some 45,000 clones, with about 85% found just once. Sequencing used peripheral blood. This TCR came from a woman older than 75 with acute or convalescent COVID-19. The chain joins TRBV7-8 to TRBJ1-2; the D is unclear. The CDR3 DNA follows: TGTGCCAGCAGCTTAGTGTCGTGGGCTAAGGAAGGCTACACCTTC. Protein sequence: CASSLVSWAKEGYTF.